This T cell receptor beta chain was observed in a study of T cell responses to AZD1222 COVID-19 vaccine. Study overall: Some second doses came at about 4 weeks and others at about 12 weeks; these were pooled.

Germline V gives CDR1 SGHAT, CDR2 FQNNGV. This CDR3 is 15 amino acids long. V lost 6 bases to trimming and J lost 5 bases; unmatched junction nucleotides: 7. Sequenced by immunoSEQ multiplex PCR; TCRdb stores in-frame clones only, minus some. The sample includes about 68,000 clones, 88% of them seen just once. Comments on this clone: Its antigen is undetermined.

Study results and caveats: There were mostly white British donors and more females than males, and clonal diversity was possibly underestimated. Baseline testing showed seropositivity in only a handful of AZD1222 recipients. With two AZD1222 doses given, Spike-specific TCR breadth and depth both rose.

The rearrangement links TRBV11-2 to TRBJ1-6, with 7 nucleotides matching TRBD1. The source is an adult in good health. The sample was peripheral blood, taken on day 0 of AZD1222 vaccination. The DNA for the CDR3 is TGTGCCAGCAGGGGGAAGGGACAGAATAATTCACCCCTCCACTTT. Its protein is CASRGKGQNNSPLHF.